This T cell receptor beta chain is drawn from a study of T cell responses to AZD1222 COVID-19 vaccine. Regarding this clone: The antigen remains undetermined.

The CDR3 has 16 amino acids. Germline assignment: CDR1 MNHEY and CDR2 SMNVEV (reference sequence). V lost 4 bases to trimming and J lost 6 bases; unmatched junction nucleotides: 9. Whole-study results and caveats: Repertoires were obtained solely post-peak T cell response.

Method: immunoSEQ multiplex PCR; TCRdb's copy keeps in-frame clones and lacks some. Of some 150,000 clones detected, about 90% appear once; the ten largest clones hold approximately 2.9%. The chain has TRBV27 and TRBJ1-6; 7 positions agree with TRBD1. The sample was peripheral blood, taken on day 0 of MenACWY control vaccination. The sequence derives from an adult in good health. CDR3 sequence reads: CASSSRQGNVNSPLHF. The CDR3 nucleotides are TGTGCCAGCAGTTCGCGACAGGGAAATGTTAATTCACCCCTCCACTTT.